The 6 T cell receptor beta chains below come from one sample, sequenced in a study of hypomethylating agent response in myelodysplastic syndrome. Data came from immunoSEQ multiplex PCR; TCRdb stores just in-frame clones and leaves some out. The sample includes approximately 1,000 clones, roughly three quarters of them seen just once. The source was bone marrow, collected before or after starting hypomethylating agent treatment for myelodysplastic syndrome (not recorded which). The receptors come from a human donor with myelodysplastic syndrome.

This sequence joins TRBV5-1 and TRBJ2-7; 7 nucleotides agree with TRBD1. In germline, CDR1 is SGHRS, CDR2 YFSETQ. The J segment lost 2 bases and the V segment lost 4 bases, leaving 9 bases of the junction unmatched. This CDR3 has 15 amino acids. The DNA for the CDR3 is TGCGCCAGCAGCACAGGGGACAGCTACCCCTACGAGCAGTACTTC. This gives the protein CASSTGDSYPYEQYF.

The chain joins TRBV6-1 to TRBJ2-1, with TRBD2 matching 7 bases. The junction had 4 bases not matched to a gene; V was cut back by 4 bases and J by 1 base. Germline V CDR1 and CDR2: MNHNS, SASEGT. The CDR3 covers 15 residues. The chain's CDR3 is CASSVAGVSYNEQFF. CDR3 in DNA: TGTGCCAGCAGTGTAGCGGGTGTATCCTACAATGAGCAGTTCTTC.

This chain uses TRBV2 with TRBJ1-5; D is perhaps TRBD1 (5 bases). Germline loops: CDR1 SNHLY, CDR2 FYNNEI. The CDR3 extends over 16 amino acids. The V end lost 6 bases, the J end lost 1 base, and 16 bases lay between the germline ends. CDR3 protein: CASRAGSRWSNQPQHF. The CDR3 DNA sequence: TGTGCCAGCAGAGCAGGGTCAAGGTGGAGCAATCAGCCCCAGCATTTT.

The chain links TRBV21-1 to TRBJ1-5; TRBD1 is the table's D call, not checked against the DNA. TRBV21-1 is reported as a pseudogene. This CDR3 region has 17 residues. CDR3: CASSKVAGQGGNQPQHF. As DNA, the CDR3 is TGTGCCAGCAGCAAAGTAGCGGGACAGGGAGGCAATCAGCCCCAGCATTTT.

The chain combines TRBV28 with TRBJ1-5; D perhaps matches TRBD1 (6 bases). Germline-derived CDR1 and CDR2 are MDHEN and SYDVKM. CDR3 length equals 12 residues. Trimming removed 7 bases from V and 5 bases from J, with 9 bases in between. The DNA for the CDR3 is TGTGCCAGCAAAACAGGGCATCAGCCCCAGCATTTT. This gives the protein CASKTGHQPQHF.

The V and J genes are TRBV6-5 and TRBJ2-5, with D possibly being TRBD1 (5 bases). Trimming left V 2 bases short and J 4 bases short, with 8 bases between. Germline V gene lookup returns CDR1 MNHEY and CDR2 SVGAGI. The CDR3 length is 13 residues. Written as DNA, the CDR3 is TGTGCCAGCAGTTACCCCCAGGGAGAGACCCAGTACTTC. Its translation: CASSYPQGETQYF.